The clone carrying this TCR beta chain occurred many times. Its antigen is not known. The sample belongs to a study of response to subunit inactivated influenza vaccine. Study-level results: The authors suggested that every seasonal influenza vaccination recruits few new T cells.

TCRdb recomputed calls from the RT-PCR reads with MiXCR, one row per CDR3 protein. The sample records roughly 500,000 distinct CDR3 sequences, approximately 17% being singletons. With 6 bases clipped from V and 11 bases from J, the junction kept 6 bases outside the gene matches. The CDR3 runs 11 residues. Sequenced here: CD4+ T cells sorted from PBMCs, sampled less than 30 months after vaccination. This chain links TRBV12-3 or TRBV12-4 with TRBJ2-5; 7 nucleotides match TRBD1. This clonotype was sampled from a man between 50 and 70 years old who received an inactivated influenza vaccine. The CDR3 loop is CASSQGERQYF. The DNA of the CDR3 is TGTGCCAGCAGCCAGGGGGAAAGACAGTACTTC.